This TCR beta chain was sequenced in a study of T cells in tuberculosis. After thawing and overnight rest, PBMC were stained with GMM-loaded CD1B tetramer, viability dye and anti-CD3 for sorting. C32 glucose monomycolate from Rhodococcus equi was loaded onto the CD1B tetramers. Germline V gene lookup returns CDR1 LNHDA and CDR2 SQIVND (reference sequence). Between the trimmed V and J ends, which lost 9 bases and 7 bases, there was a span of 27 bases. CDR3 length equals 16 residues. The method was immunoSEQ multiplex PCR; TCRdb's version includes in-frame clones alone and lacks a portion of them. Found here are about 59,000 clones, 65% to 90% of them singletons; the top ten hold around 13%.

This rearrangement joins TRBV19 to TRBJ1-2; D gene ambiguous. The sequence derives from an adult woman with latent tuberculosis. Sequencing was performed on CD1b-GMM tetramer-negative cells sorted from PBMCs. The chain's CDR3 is CASYPRMGKKEVGYTF. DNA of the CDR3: TGTGCCAGCTACCCGCGAATGGGGAAAAAGGAGGTTGGCTACACCTTC.